The next 3 T cell receptor beta chains were all read from a single sample in a study of T-cell memory formation after mild COVID-19. MiXCR, run by TCRdb on the 5' RACE reads, gives a single entry per CDR3 protein. This table holds some 130,000 distinct CDR3 sequences, about a sixth found once. Sequences were obtained from PBMCs or a T cell subset sorted from them (not recorded which). These receptors were taken from an adult woman who had mild COVID-19 (a few samples of this study predate the infection). Cell type and time point are not known.

This clonotype has just a few counts. The rearrangement links TRBV6-5 to TRBJ2-3; 7 nucleotides align to TRBD1. The V segment lost 2 bases and the J segment 10 bases; nucleotides outside the gene matches: 0. CDR1 MNHEY and CDR2 SVGAGI come from the germline V gene. The CDR3 has 11 residues. This CDR3 reads CASSYTGAQYF. Here the CDR3 DNA reads TGTGCCAGCAGTTACACAGGGGCGCAGTATTTT.

CDR3 sequence reads: CASSPLVDGMTRDTQYF. CDR3 in DNA: TGTGCCAGCAGCCCCCTTGTCGACGGGATGACTCGAGATACGCAGTATTTT. The rearrangement links TRBV7-9 to TRBJ2-3, with D possibly being TRBD2 (5 bases). The CDR3 sequence is 17 residues long. V lost 5 bases and J lost 5, with 23 bases in between. In germline, CDR1 is SEHNR, CDR2 FQNEAQ (reference sequence). Full variable domain (rest looked up from reference TRBV7-9 and TRBJ2-3): DTGVSQNPRHKITKRGQNVTFRCDPISEHNRLYWYRQTLGQGPEFLTYFQNEAQLEKSRLLSDRFSAERPKGSFSTLEIQRTEQGDSAMYLCASSPLVDGMTRDTQYFGPGTRLTVL.

The rearrangement joins TRBV20-1 to TRBJ2-4; possibly TRBD2 for D (5 bases). Trimming shortened V by 6 bases and J by 0 bases, and 9 bases separated the two germline ends. Germline values: CDR1 DFQATT, CDR2 SNEGSKA (reference sequence). There are 13 residues in the CDR3. The CDR3 sequence: CSATSLAKNIQYF. DNA of the CDR3: TGCAGTGCCACTAGTCTAGCCAAAAACATTCAGTACTTC.